The 10 T cell receptor beta chains in this list originate from one sample, sequenced in a study of PD-1 blockade in classical Hodgkin lymphoma. Generated by immunoSEQ multiplex PCR, the TCRdb table keeps only in-frame clones and is missing some. The repertoire holds 50,000 to 65,000 clones, with around nine tenths as singletons. Sample time point: cycle 4 day 1 (C4D1), after around six weeks of nivolumab. Every patient experienced relapse after autologous stem cell transplantation, and brentuximab vedotin exposure varied. Material: peripheral blood mononuclear cells (PBMCs), obtained before the fourth cycle of nivolumab. Receptors were obtained from a human donor with classical Hodgkin lymphoma.

The chain combines TRBV1 with TRBJ1-5. TRBV1 has pseudogene status. CDR3 length equals 15 residues. CDR3 region: CTSSPPRFPNQPQHF. As DNA, the CDR3 is TGCACCAGCAGCCCTCCGAGATTCCCCAATCAGCCCCAGCATTTT.

The chain carries TRBV4-1 and TRBJ2-7; no reliable D call. CDR1 is MGHRA, CDR2 YSYEKL, per germline. CDR3 size: 14 residues. V shed 1 base and J shed 2 bases, with 9 bases lying between them. As DNA, the CDR3 is TGCGCCAGCAGCCAAGTTTACAGAGCCTACGAGCAGTACTTC. As protein: CASSQVYRAYEQYF.

This clone appeared a few times. The chain recombines TRBV5-8 with TRBJ1-3; the D gene is possibly TRBD1 (5 bases). Per germline, CDR1 SGHTS and CDR2 YDEGEE. The V end lost 0 bases, the J end lost 2 bases, and 9 bases lay between the germline ends. The CDR3 spans 15 residues. CDR3 region: CASSLEGLTGNTIYF. Written as DNA, the CDR3 is TGTGCCAGCAGCTTGGAGGGACTCACTGGAAACACCATATATTTT.

In nucleotides, the CDR3 is TGTGCCAGCAGCTTACCAGCGCGCACAGATACGCAGTATTTT. Translated, it gives CASSLPARTDTQYF. The chain uses TRBV7-2 and TRBJ2-3; no clear D. Germline V gene lookup returns CDR1 SGHTA and CDR2 FQGNSA. The CDR3 totals 14 residues. Trimming shortened V by 2 bases and J by 1 base, and 7 bases separated the two germline ends.

The rearrangement links TRBV27 to TRBJ1-5, with D possibly TRBD1 on 6 matching bases. V was cut by 6 bases and J by 0 bases, with 9 bases left in between. The CDR3 has 14 residues. Germline V CDR1 and CDR2: MNHEY, SMNVEV (reference sequence). CDR3 sequence: CASRDSYSNQPQHF. The CDR3, as DNA: TGTGCCAGCAGGGACAGCTATAGCAATCAGCCCCAGCATTTT.

This chain connects TRBV18 to TRBJ2-5, with 7 nucleotides matching TRBD2. The CDR3 length is 13 residues. Germline loops: CDR1 KGHSH, CDR2 LQKENI. The trim removed 4 bases at V and 3 bases at J, leaving 2 bases unmatched. DNA for the CDR3: TGTGCCAGCTCACGGGCGGGGGAAGAGACCCAGTACTTC. Amino acid sequence: CASSRAGEETQYF.

The chain recombines TRBV4-2 with TRBJ2-3; D gene uncertain. CDR3 length: 16 residues. With 0 bases removed from V and 1 base from J, the gap between germline ends came to 11 bases. Germline V gives CDR1 LGHNA, CDR2 YNFKEQ. This chain's CDR3 is CASSQDLPVRTDTQYF. The CDR3 nucleotides read TGTGCCAGCAGCCAAGACTTGCCCGTGCGCACAGATACGCAGTATTTT.

V and J are TRBV29-1 and TRBJ2-3; 9 bases map to TRBD2. CDR1 is SQVTM and CDR2 is ANQGSEA in the germline V gene. The CDR3 spans 14 residues. V lost 7 bases to trimming and J lost 6 bases; unmatched junction nucleotides: 11. CDR3 protein: CSATLPGLADTQYF. DNA for the CDR3: TGCAGCGCGACCCTCCCCGGACTAGCGGATACGCAGTATTTT.

V usage is TRBV18 and J usage is TRBJ2-3, with D unclear. The CDR3 contains 13 residues. The germline V gene encodes CDR1 KGHSH and CDR2 LQKENI. V lost 3 bases, J lost 0 bases, and 4 bases lay in between. CDR3 residues: CASSPYSTDTQYF. The CDR3 DNA sequence: TGTGCCAGCTCACCGTATAGCACAGATACGCAGTATTTT.

The rearrangement links TRBV9 to TRBJ2-5; 7 bases fit TRBD2. The CDR3 is 15 residues long. Germline values: CDR1 SGDLS, CDR2 YYNGEE. Unmatched junction bases numbered 11, after V lost 4 bases and J lost 5 bases. The CDR3 protein is CASSPLLGREETQYF. CDR3 nucleotides: TGTGCCAGCAGCCCCCTTTTGGGGAGGGAGGAGACCCAGTACTTC.